The T cell receptor beta chain under discussion was sequenced for a study of regulatory T cells in long-lasting Graves disease. Overall study findings and caveats: Researchers reported studying only peripheral blood, not thyroid tissue.

CDR1 is MNHEY and CDR2 is SVGAGI in the germline V gene. The CDR3 spans 16 residues. V gave up 6 bases and J gave up 1 base, with 18 bases separating them. As for time point: newly diagnosed GD, antithyroid drugs for less than 3 months. Following extraction of RNA from PBMCs, that RNA was used to make the TCR library. Peripheral blood, about 8.8 milliliters of it, was drawn into EDTA tubes. With iRepertoire HTBI primers and Arm-PCR of CDR3 regions, TCR beta libraries were built. Using its own MiXCR run on the multiplex PCR reads, TCRdb lists one record per CDR3 protein. This table has about 470,000 distinct CDR3 sequences, 14% to 15% appearing once. The sample holds many counts of this clonotype. Its antigen remains unknown. Separately, the same data were catalogued under a study of T cells in Graves' hyperthyroidism and ophthalmopathy.

The chain links TRBV6-5 to TRBJ1-1, with a tentative D call TRBD1 (6 bases). The source is a young woman with Graves disease. Specimen: peripheral blood mononuclear cells (PBMCs), collected at new diagnosis, from a patient treated with antithyroid drugs. DNA of the CDR3: TGTGCCAGCAGCTACCCCGGGGGGCGCAAGAACACTGAAGCTTTCTTT. Protein sequence: CASSYPGGRKNTEAFF.